This T cell receptor (beta chain) was recorded in a study of T cell responses to AZD1222 COVID-19 vaccine. The wider study: Second-dose schedules of about 4 or about 12 weeks were combined. Regarding the study as a whole: Spike was spanned by vaccine-associated CD4 TCRs, with dominance at 160-218 and 743-854. Sampling that yielded the repertoires occurred only after the peak T cell response.

The CDR3 is 14 residues long. The V and J ends lost 7 bases and 4 bases, in that order; junction bases with no gene match: 8. Looked up from germline, CDR1 is SGHRS and CDR2 is YFSETQ. Generated by immunoSEQ multiplex PCR, the TCRdb table keeps only in-frame clones and is missing some. Of some 80,000 clones listed, around 86% are singletons. In regard to this clone: Its antigen remains unidentified.

The sample in question was peripheral blood, obtained on day 0 of AZD1222 vaccination. The chain uses TRBV5-1 and TRBJ1-3, with 7 nucleotides matching TRBD1. The sequence was collected from an adult in good health. The CDR3 is CASRLTGLGNTIYF. The CDR3 bases are TGCGCCAGCCGTTTGACAGGGCTCGGAAACACCATATATTTT.